The 12 T cell receptor beta chains presented below share a single source sample, sequenced in a study of blood T cell repertoires in COVID-19. The table came from immunoSEQ multiplex PCR; TCRdb's copy has only in-frame clones and leaves some out. This table has about 210,000 clones, under 90% appearing once. Sequenced sample: PBMCs or T cells enriched from blood (not recorded which). Receptors originate from a woman aged 45-59 years with acute COVID-19.

The chain uses TRBV18 and TRBJ2-1; 9 bases fit TRBD1. Germline CDR1 is KGHSH and CDR2 is LQKENI. V was clipped by 3 bases and J by 3 bases; unmatched bases: 6. This CDR3 is built from 16 residues. CDR3 coding DNA: TGTGCCAGCTCACCGACGACAGGGGGAGTCTACAATGAGCAGTTCTTC. Protein: CASSPTTGGVYNEQFF.

The V call is TRBV11-2, the J call TRBJ1-2, with 7 bases that match TRBD1. Trimming cost V 5 bases and J 4 bases; bases outside gene matches: 4. The CDR3 extends over 13 amino acids. Germline V gives CDR1 SGHAT, CDR2 FQNNGV. The CDR3 loop is CASSKQGLYGYTF. DNA for the CDR3: TGTGCCAGCAGCAAACAGGGGCTCTATGGCTACACCTTC.

The rearrangement uses TRBV18 and TRBJ2-1; 9 bases fit TRBD2. The length of the CDR3 is 14 residues. Per germline, CDR1 KGHSH and CDR2 LQKENI. With V trimmed by 6 bases and J by 10 bases, 10 bases remained unmatched. For the CDR3, the DNA is TGTGCCAGCTCCCCCGGGACTAGCCCTACCGAGCAGTTCTTC. It encodes CASSPGTSPTEQFF.

Here the CDR3 DNA reads TGTGCCAGCAGCTTACGGGACTCTAATGAAAAACTGTTTTTT. Translation gives CASSLRDSNEKLFF. This chain connects TRBV7-8 to TRBJ1-4; weak D call: TRBD1 (5 bases). The CDR3 contains 14 residues. Trimming left V 2 bases short and J 3 bases short, with 7 bases between. Per the germline V gene, CDR1 is SGHVS and CDR2 is FQNEAQ.

The chain joins TRBV7-6 to TRBJ2-5, with D tentatively TRBD1 (5 bases). CDR3 length: 16 residues. The germline gives CDR1 SGHVS, CDR2 FNYEAQ. V lost 3 bases and J 2 bases, leaving 16 bases between the germline ends. CDR3 nucleotide sequence: TGTGCCAGCAGCTTTGGCCCATTAGACAGTCAAGAGACCCAGTACTTC. This gives the protein CASSFGPLDSQETQYF.

This chain links TRBV5-6 with TRBJ1-1, with no clear D. Germline CDR1 and CDR2: SGHDT and YYEEEE. V shed 5 bases and J shed 5 bases, with 13 bases lying between them. The CDR3 spans 13 residues. The CDR3 is CASRGRGRTEAFF. The CDR3 DNA reads TGTGCCAGCAGGGGGAGAGGGAGGACTGAAGCTTTCTTT.

This clone has only one observation. The chain joins TRBV2 to TRBJ2-3; possibly TRBD1 for D (6 bases). The CDR3 extends over 19 amino acids. Trimming took off 10 bases at V and 9 bases at J, with 38 bases between the two ends. CDR1 is SNHLY, CDR2 FYNNEI, per germline. The CDR3 DNA sequence: TGTGCCACCCTCGCTGAAGACAGGCGAGACGGCCATGAACCTGGAACGCAGTATTTT. Residues: CATLAEDRRDGHEPGTQYF. Looking up the rest from reference TRBV2 and TRBJ2-3 gives the full variable domain: EPEVTQTPSHQVTQMGQEVILRCVPISNHLYFYWYRQILGQKVEFLVSFYNNEISEKSEIFDDQFSVERPDGSNFTLKIRSTKLEDSAMYFCATLAEDRRDGHEPGTQYFGPGTRLTVL.

The gene calls are TRBV5-1 and TRBJ1-6; D call uncertain. Deletions cut 7 bases from V and 5 bases from J, with 19 bases between. Germline CDR1 reads SGHRS; CDR2 reads YFSETQ. This CDR3 spans 16 amino acids. Written as DNA, the CDR3 is TGCGCCAGCCGACCAGCGACTCAGAGCAATAATTCACCCCTCCACTTT. This codes for CASRPATQSNNSPLHF.

This clone was picked up one time. The J gene is TRBJ2-5, the V gene TRBV5-4; possibly TRBD2 for D (6 bases). The CDR3 is 18 amino acids. Trimming removed 0 bases from V and 4 bases from J, with 22 bases in between. The germline V gene encodes CDR1 SGHNT and CDR2 YYREEE (reference sequence). CDR3 coding DNA: TGTGCCAGCAGCTTGGTCTTTGTTAAAAGGGGAGCGGGAGAGACCCAGTACTTC. As protein: CASSLVFVKRGAGETQYF.

The chain recombines TRBV27 with TRBJ2-4, with 8 bases aligning to TRBD1. The V gene end was trimmed by 5 bases and the J gene end by 4 bases; junction bases not matched to a gene: 7. The CDR3 consists of 15 residues. The germline CDR1 and CDR2 sequences are MNHEY and SMNVEV (reference sequence). The CDR3 loop reads CASSGGTGKKNIQYF. The CDR3 nucleotides read TGTGCCAGCAGTGGGGGGACAGGTAAGAAAAACATTCAGTACTTC.

The chain couples TRBV6-2 or TRBV6-3 to TRBJ2-7; no firm D call. The germline CDR1 and CDR2 sequences are MNHEY and SVGEGT. Trimming stripped 0 bases from V and 6 bases from J, with 3 bases between. The CDR3 consists of 11 residues. The CDR3 sequence: CASSYSVEQYF. CDR3 nucleotides: TGTGCCAGCAGTTACTCCGTCGAGCAGTACTTC.

The chain is built from TRBV7-9 and TRBJ2-7; D ambiguous. The CDR3 loop spans 12 amino acids. CDR1 is SEHNR and CDR2 is FQNEAQ in the germline V gene (reference sequence). V lost 5 bases to trimming and J lost 4 bases, with 9 bases between them. CDR3 nucleotide sequence: TGTGCCAGCAGCCCCCCGCGGTACGAGCAGTACTTC. The encoded protein is CASSPPRYEQYF.